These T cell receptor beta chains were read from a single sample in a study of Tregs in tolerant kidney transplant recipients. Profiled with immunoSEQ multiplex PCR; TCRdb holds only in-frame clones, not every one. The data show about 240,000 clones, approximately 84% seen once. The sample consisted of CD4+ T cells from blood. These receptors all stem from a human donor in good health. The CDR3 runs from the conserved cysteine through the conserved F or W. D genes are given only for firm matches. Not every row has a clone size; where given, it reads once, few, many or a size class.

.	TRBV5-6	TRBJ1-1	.	TGTGCCAGCAGCTCTTGGGGGACCTATTCCAAATTCACTGAAGCTTTCTTT	CASSSWGTYSKFTEAFF
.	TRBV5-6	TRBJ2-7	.	TGTGCCACCAGTCGACAGGTCTCCTACGAGCAGTACTTC	CATSRQVSYEQYF
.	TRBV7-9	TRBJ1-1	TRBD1	TGTGCCAGCAGCACACAGGGACAGGGGAGGGGAACTGAAGCTTTCTTT	CASSTQGQGRGTEAFF
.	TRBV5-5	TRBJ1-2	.	TGTGCCAGCAGCTTGTCAGGATCCCAAAACTATGGCTACACCTTC	CASSLSGSQNYGYTF
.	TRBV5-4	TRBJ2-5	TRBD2	TGTGCCAGCAGGCCTTGGGTAATCCCATTAGCGGGGCAAGAGACCCAGTACTTC	CASRPWVIPLAGQETQYF
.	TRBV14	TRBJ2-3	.	TGTGCCAGCAGCCGCGGTCCCACAGATACGCAGTATTTT	CASSRGPTDTQYF
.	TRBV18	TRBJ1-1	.	TGTGCCAGCTCACCGTTTGGTTCTACGGAAAAAGCTTTCTTT	CASSPFGSTEKAFF
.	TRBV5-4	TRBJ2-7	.	TGTGCCAGCAGCTCTGGACAAGGGAAATACGAGCAGTACTTC	CASSSGQGKYEQYF
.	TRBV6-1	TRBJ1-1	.	TGTGCCAGCAGTGATTCCGTCCACCGTCGGGTATGGATGAACACTGAAGCTTTCTTT	CASSDSVHRRVWMNTEAFF
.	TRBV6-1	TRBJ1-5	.	TGTGCCAGCACCCGTGCGGGGGGGGCCAATCAGCCCCAGCATTTT	CASTRAGGANQPQHF
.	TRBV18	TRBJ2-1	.	TGTGCCAGCTCGTTCCGGGGTGGGAAGAACAATGAGCAGTTCTTC	CASSFRGGKNNEQFF
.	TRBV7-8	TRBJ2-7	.	TGTGCCAGCAGCTCCCCGAGGGACAGGGGGCGGACTAGCGGGATCTACGAGCAGTACTTC	CASSSPRDRGRTSGIYEQYF
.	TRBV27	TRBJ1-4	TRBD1	TGTGCCAGCAGTTTAAAAGGGACCGGGGCGAGGGGGCTATTTGAAAAACTGTTTTTT	CASSLKGTGARGLFEKLFF
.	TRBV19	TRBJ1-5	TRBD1	TGTGCCAGTAGTATCCGAGACAGGGGGGATAATCAGCCCCAGCATTTT	CASSIRDRGDNQPQHF
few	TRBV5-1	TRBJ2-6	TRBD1	TGCGCCAGCAGCTGGGTCGGACAGGGGGGCTTTTACTCTGGGGCCAACGTCCTGACTTTC	CASSWVGQGGFYSGANVLTF
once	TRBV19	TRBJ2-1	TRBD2	TGTGCCAGTAGTAAACTCGGACTAGCGGGAGAACAGGAGCAGTTCTTC	CASSKLGLAGEQEQFF
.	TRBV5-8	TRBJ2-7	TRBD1	TGTGCCAGCAGCCAAGCCGGGACAGGGCGTTACGAGCAGTACTTC	CASSQAGTGRYEQYF
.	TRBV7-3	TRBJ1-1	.	TGTGCCAGCAGTCCTAAGGGGCGGAACACTGAAGCTTTCTTT	CASSPKGRNTEAFF
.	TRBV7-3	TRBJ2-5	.	TGTGCCAGCAGCTTAAGCCGCCAGGGGGGGCTTAAGGAGACCCAGTACTTC	CASSLSRQGGLKETQYF
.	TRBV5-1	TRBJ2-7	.	TGCGCCAGCAGCTTACTACAGGGCTCCTACGAGCAGTACTTC	CASSLLQGSYEQYF
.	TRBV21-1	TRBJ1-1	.	TGTGCCAGCAGCAAGGAGCCGAACACTGAAGCTTTCTTT	CASSKEPNTEAFF
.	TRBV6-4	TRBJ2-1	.	TGTGCCAGGAGGGCCTCCTACAATGAGCAGTTCTTC	CARRASYNEQFF
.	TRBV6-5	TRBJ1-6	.	TGTGCCAGCACTTACAGGAGCTCCTATAATTCACCCCTCCACTTT	CASTYRSSYNSPLHF
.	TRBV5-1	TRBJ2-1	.	TGCGCCAGCAGCTTTGTGACAGGCAATGAGCAGTTCTTC	CASSFVTGNEQFF
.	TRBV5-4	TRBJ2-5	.	TGTGCCAGCAGCTTTGACAGCCAAGAGACCCAGTACTTC	CASSFDSQETQYF
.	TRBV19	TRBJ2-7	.	TGTGCCAGTAGAGACCTCGTAGGTACCTCCTACGAGCAGTACTTC	CASRDLVGTSYEQYF